A selection of T cell receptor beta chains follows, all from one sample in a study of metastatic and nonmetastatic thyroid tumors. From the PCR reads, TCRdb re-called clones with MiXCR. The sample consists of roughly 13,000 clones, 25% to 30% of them appearing once. Sequencing used tumor tissue. These receptors all stem from a female donor with papillary thyroid cancer or a benign thyroid nodule (not recorded which). Some clones in this sample may be carry-over from other donors' samples. Each CDR3 is given with its conserved first and last residue. The D gene is left open where the match is weak. A clone size is listed for some rows: how often the clone was seen (once, few, many), or a class if it is expanded.

TRBV19,TRBJ1-1,many,TRBD1,TGTGCCAGTACCCGGGACAGGGGGCGAGCTTTCTTT,CASTRDRGRAFF
TRBV19,TRBJ2-2,many,TRBD2,TGTGCCAGTAGACGCGGGAGTTGGACCGGGGAGCTGTTTTTT,CASRRGSWTGELFF
TRBV19,TRBJ1-1,.,.,TGTGCCACCGGGGCTGCTGAGGCTTTCTTT,CATGAAEAFF
TRBV12-3/TRBV12-4,TRBJ2-5,.,TRBD2,TGTGCCACCGCTACTAGCGGGGGTCAAGAGACCCAGTACTTC,CATATSGGQETQYF
TRBV5-1,TRBJ2-2,.,.,TGCGCCAGCAGCATGAATAGCAACACCGGGGAGCTGTTTTTT,CASSMNSNTGELFF
TRBV6-1,TRBJ2-7,.,.,TGTGCCAGCAGTGGGGCGGGCTCCTACGAGCAGTACTTC,CASSGAGSYEQYF
TRBV3-1,TRBJ1-6,.,TRBD1,TGTGCCAGCAGCCAAGAGAGGACAGGGGCTTCACCCCTCCACTTT,CASSQERTGASPLHF
TRBV6-2/TRBV6-3,TRBJ2-1,.,.,TGTGCCAGCAGTTCCACGATAGCCCGAGGGGGTCTCAATGAGCAGTTCTTC,CASSSTIARGGLNEQFF
TRBV5-1,TRBJ2-1,many,.,TGCGCCAGCAGCTCCGGCGATCACCCCGCGAGTGAGCAGTTCTTC,CASSSGDHPASEQFF
TRBV20-1,TRBJ2-2,medium-sized,TRBD2,TGCAGTGCTAGAGTTAGCGGGAGGGGTACCGGGGAGCTGTTTTTT,CSARVSGRGTGELFF
TRBV6-1,TRBJ1-2,few,TRBD1,TGTGCCAGCAGTGGACAGGGGACCTATGGCTACACCTTC,CASSGQGTYGYTF
TRBV6-1,TRBJ2-7,.,.,TGTGCCAGCAGTGAATCCTGTCAGGGGGGTGGCGAGCAGTACTTC,CASSESCQGGGEQYF
TRBV30,TRBJ2-1,once,.,TGTGCCTGGAGTGTAGGGCTAGGCAATGAGCAGTTCTTC,CAWSVGLGNEQFF
TRBV20-1,TRBJ1-1,.,.,TGCAGGGCAGGGAACCAGGGGACTGAAGCTTTCTTT,CRAGNQGTEAFF
TRBV7-3,TRBJ2-7,many,.,TGTGCCAGCAGCTTAACGGCAGGGCTAATCTACGAGCAGTACTTC,CASSLTAGLIYEQYF
TRBV19,TRBJ1-4,.,.,TGTGCCAGTGGCAGGGTAGATGAAAAACTGTTTTTT,CASGRVDEKLFF
TRBV6-2/TRBV6-3,TRBJ1-5,.,.,TGTGCCAGCAGGACTACAGGGTTAATGGGTCAGCCCCAGCATTTT,CASRTTGLMGQPQHF
TRBV20-1,TRBJ2-7,medium-sized,TRBD2,TGCAGTGCTAGAGGGGCTAGCGGGAGGCAGCGCTACGAGCAGTACTTC,CSARGASGRQRYEQYF
TRBV20-1,TRBJ2-7,medium-sized,TRBD1,TGCAGTGCCGGGACAGGCACTACCTACGAGCAGTACTTC,CSAGTGTTYEQYF
TRBV7-2,TRBJ2-1,large,.,TGTGCCAGCAGCTTCTTCTACAATGAGCAGTTCTTC,CASSFFYNEQFF
TRBV25-1,TRBJ2-3,many,.,TGTGCCAGCAGTGTTAGTTCCACAGATACGCAGTATTTT,CASSVSSTDTQYF
TRBV7-2,TRBJ2-1,few,TRBD2,TGTGCCAGCAACACCGGGACTAGCCACTACAATGAGCAGTTCTTC,CASNTGTSHYNEQFF
TRBV24-1,TRBJ2-7,few,.,TGTGCCACCAGGGCCCGCGAGCAGTACTTC,CATRAREQYF
TRBV6-1,TRBJ1-1,medium-sized,.,TGTGCCAGCAGATATTCACAGGGAGAAGCTTTCTTT,CASRYSQGEAFF
TRBV13,TRBJ1-3,many,.,TGTGCCAGCAGCTTGGACTCAAGCTCTGGAAACACCATATATTTT,CASSLDSSSGNTIYF
TRBV7-8,TRBJ2-7,.,.,TGTGCCAGCAGCTTAGACCAGGGAGCCGGGGGTACCTACGAGCAGTACTTC,CASSLDQGAGGTYEQYF
TRBV30,TRBJ2-3,.,TRBD2,TGTGCCTGGATGCCGTTGGCGGGAGGGCTAGGGAATACGCAGTATTTT,CAWMPLAGGLGNTQYF
TRBV6-2/TRBV6-3,TRBJ2-7,few,.,TGTGCCAGCAGTTACTCGAGAAGGCACAACTCCTACGAGCAGTACTTC,CASSYSRRHNSYEQYF
TRBV6-1,TRBJ2-1,many,TRBD2,TGTGCCAGCAGTGATAGGGTAGCGGGAGGGCCCGGTGAGCAGTTCTTC,CASSDRVAGGPGEQFF
TRBV19,TRBJ2-1,many,.,TGTGCCAGTAGTATCCGGGCCCAGATCCCCTACAATGAGCAGTTCTTC,CASSIRAQIPYNEQFF
TRBV3-1,TRBJ2-7,.,TRBD2,TGTGCCAGCAGCCAAGATGTACTAGCGGGAGGGTATCGCTCCTACGAGCAGTACTTC,CASSQDVLAGGYRSYEQYF
TRBV29-1,TRBJ2-7,.,.,TGCAGCGTTGAAGCAGGGGACGAGCAGTACTTC,CSVEAGDEQYF
TRBV28,TRBJ2-6,medium-sized,.,TGTGCCAGCAGTTTTTCGGGACGGATCTCTGGGGCCAACGTCCTGACTTTC,CASSFSGRISGANVLTF
TRBV7-9,TRBJ2-1,many,TRBD2,TGTGCCAGCAGCTTAGTGGGCCTAGCGGGATCCTCGCGCTACAATGAGCAGTTCTTC,CASSLVGLAGSSRYNEQFF
TRBV20-1,TRBJ2-4,many,.,TGCAGTGCTAAAGCGCGGGGCCTAAAAAACATTCAGTACTTC,CSAKARGLKNIQYF
TRBV20-1,TRBJ1-1,medium-sized,.,TGCAGTGGTTCGGAGGGCTCCGTTCCCGAAGCTTTCTTT,CSGSEGSVPEAFF
TRBV18,TRBJ2-1,few,TRBD2,TGTGCCAGCTCACCACCGTCAGTAGCGGGAGAGCAGTTCTTC,CASSPPSVAGEQFF
TRBV2,TRBJ2-3,few,TRBD2,TGTGCCAGCAGCTTAGCGGGAGTTGGCACAGATACGCAGTATTTT,CASSLAGVGTDTQYF
TRBV11-2,TRBJ1-2,.,.,TGTGCCAGCAGCGCGACGGATTATGGCTACACCTTC,CASSATDYGYTF
TRBV28,TRBJ1-6,.,TRBD1,TGTGCCAGCAGCCGGGACAGCAATTCACCCCTCCACTTT,CASSRDSNSPLHF
TRBV7-2,TRBJ2-6,once,.,TGTGCCAGCAGCTTAGCGGGAGGCTCTGGGGCCAACGTCCTGACTTTC,CASSLAGGSGANVLTF
TRBV19,TRBJ2-7,few,.,TGTGCCAGCACCCGGGATAGCTCCTACGAGCAGTACTTC,CASTRDSSYEQYF